This T cell receptor (beta chain) was recorded in a study of shared clonotypes between healthy human individuals. The CDR3 spans 15 residues. Trimming removed 6 bases from V and 3 bases from J; junction bases left unmatched: 9. Germline CDR1 and CDR2: MNHEY and SMNVEV (reference sequence). Positive CCR7 selection of CD45RO-negative cells yielded the naive CD8 cells, and terminally differentiated effector memory CD45RA+ cells were excluded. Each PCR replicate from the sorted subsets contained 200 to 250 ng DNA, which is 25,000 to 30,000 T cell genomes. Using immunoSEQ multiplex PCR, the repertoire was profiled, and TCRdb retains in-frame clones only, with some absent. The sample includes roughly 890,000 clones, about 92% of them seen just once.

This sequence joins TRBV27 and TRBJ2-7; 9 bases agree with TRBD2. What was sequenced was naive CD8+ T cells sorted from blood. This clonotype was obtained from a man aged 30-40 years in good health. For the CDR3, the DNA is TGTGCCAGCAGAGTGTCTAGCGGGATAGTCTACGAGCAGTACTTC. Residues: CASRVSSGIVYEQYF.